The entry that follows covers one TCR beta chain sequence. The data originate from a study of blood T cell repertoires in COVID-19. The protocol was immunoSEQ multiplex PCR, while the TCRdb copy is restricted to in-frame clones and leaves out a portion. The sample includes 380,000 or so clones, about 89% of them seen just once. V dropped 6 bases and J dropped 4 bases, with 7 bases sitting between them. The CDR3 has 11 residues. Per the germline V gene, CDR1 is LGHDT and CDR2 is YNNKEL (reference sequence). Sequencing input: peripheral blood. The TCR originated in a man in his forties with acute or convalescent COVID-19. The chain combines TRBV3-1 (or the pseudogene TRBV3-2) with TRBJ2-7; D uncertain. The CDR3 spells CASSPPYEQYF. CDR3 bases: TGTGCCAGCAGTCCCCCTTACGAGCAGTACTTC.